This T cell receptor (beta chain) was sequenced for a study of blood T cell repertoires in COVID-19. Sequenced by immunoSEQ multiplex PCR; TCRdb stores in-frame clones only, minus some. The sample yields fewer than 300,000 clones, 90% seen once. The sequence came from a woman aged 25 to 39 who had recovered from COVID-19. Source material: PBMCs or T cells enriched from blood (not recorded which).

The CDR3 DNA reads as TGTGCCAGCAGTTTAACCCGGACTCAAGAGACCCAGTACTTC. It codes for CASSLTRTQETQYF. V is TRBV27 and J is TRBJ2-5; D might be TRBD2 (5 bases). Germline CDR1 reads MNHEY; CDR2 reads SMNVEV (reference sequence). Trimming took off 2 bases at V and 2 bases at J, with 9 bases between the two ends. The CDR3 loop spans 14 amino acids.